These 10 T cell receptor beta chains were sequenced from one sample in a study of beta chain features in type 1 diabetes (dated by TCRdb to between 2018 and 2020). On the study overall, not on this receptor specifically: A moderate but significant shortening of TCRB CDR3 length was observed in type 1 diabetes patients in all four CD4+ subsets.

The method was the immunoSEQ multiplex PCR assay. The entire isolated RNA was reverse transcribed using the High Capacity cDNA Reverse Transcription Kit, and thus expressed TCRB transcripts were sequenced. TCRdb limited this immuneACCESS table to in-frame rearrangements with V and J called. A share of clones is missing; checked studies link under half to unresolved V genes, and the rest is unexplained. The sample table shows almost 350,000 clones, and approximately 9.9% are seen once. Of the sample, less than 1.2% is held by the ten largest clones. Which antigens these TCRs recognize remains unknown. Specimen: central memory CD4+ T cells from blood. The origin of the receptors is a young man with type 1 diabetes.

The sample holds a few counts of this clone. V is TRBV2 and J is TRBJ2-1, with 9 bases matching TRBD2. The V gene's germline CDR1 is SNHLY and CDR2 FYNNEI. CDR3 length: 15 amino acids. V lost 2 bases and J lost 4; bases outside the gene matches: 3. CDR3 protein: CASSENSGGYNEQFF. In DNA, the CDR3 is TGTGCCAGCAGTGAAAACAGCGGGGGGTACAATGAGCAGTTCTTC.

This clone was recorded a few times. The rearrangement joins TRBV29-1 to TRBJ2-7; 7 nucleotides align to TRBD1. Trimming took 6 bases from V and 4 from J; bases not matched to a gene: 9. The CDR3 runs 13 residues. CDR1 is SQVTM and CDR2 is ANQGSEA in the germline V gene. The CDR3 DNA reads TGCAGCGTGTCTCCGGGACAGCTTTACGAGCAGTACTTC. Amino acids: CSVSPGQLYEQYF.

The V call is TRBV5-1, the J call TRBJ1-2, with D hard to call. This CDR3 spans 15 amino acids. In germline, CDR1 is SGHRS, CDR2 YFSETQ. Trimming left V 0 bases short and J 0 bases short, with 9 bases between. CDR3 bases: TGCGCCAGCAGCTTGGATGGCAAAGCTAACTATGGCTACACCTTC. Amino acids: CASSLDGKANYGYTF.

A few counts support this clone. This chain connects TRBV7-2 to TRBJ2-3; no clear D. Deletions cut 1 base from V and 0 bases from J, with 14 bases between. Germline V gene sequence: CDR1 SGHTA, CDR2 FQGNSA. The CDR3 runs 17 residues. CDR3 sequence (DNA): TGTGCCAGCAGCTTAGTGTCCGGGCGACCTAGCACAGATACGCAGTATTTT. It codes for CASSLVSGRPSTDTQYF.

This chain connects TRBV9 to TRBJ2-5, with a weak D call TRBD2 (5 bases). Trimming cost V 2 bases and J 5 bases, with 16 bases left between them. This CDR3 is 15 amino acids long. From germline, CDR1 is SGDLS and CDR2 YYNGEE. The DNA of the CDR3 is TGTGCCAGCAGCGTTCAGGCTGGACTCGGGGAGACCCAGTACTTC. It codes for CASSVQAGLGETQYF.

V usage is TRBV5-1 and J usage is TRBJ1-5; 8 nucleotides agree with TRBD1. There are 13 residues in the CDR3. Trimming removed 5 bases from V and 6 bases from J; junction bases left unmatched: 4. Germline V gene sequence: CDR1 SGHRS, CDR2 YFSETQ. The CDR3 reads CASRTGTGQPQHF. CDR3 in DNA: TGCGCCAGCAGGACCGGGACAGGTCAGCCCCAGCATTTT.

This clone has only a few counts. J is TRBJ2-2 and V is TRBV7-9; D unresolved. The length of the CDR3 is 14 residues. The V gene's germline CDR1 is SEHNR and CDR2 FQNEAQ (reference sequence). The germline V and J ends were trimmed by 2 bases and 0 bases, with 4 bases remaining between them. CDR3 amino acids: CASSLRANTGELFF. CDR3 bases: TGTGCCAGCAGCTTACGAGCGAACACCGGGGAGCTGTTTTTT.

The chain employs TRBV6-1 and TRBJ1-2; D ambiguous. Germline-derived CDR1 and CDR2 are MNHNS and SASEGT. The CDR3 is 12 amino acids. The ends were cut back, 5 bases at V and 7 bases at J, with 11 bases in the middle. The CDR3 nucleotides are TGTGCCAGCAGTTTCTCGGAATCTGGCTACACCTTC. This codes for CASSFSESGYTF.

This clone was seen a few times. This chain uses TRBV10-2 with TRBJ2-5; perhaps D is TRBD1 or TRBD2 (5 bases each). Per the germline V gene, CDR1 is WSHSY and CDR2 is SAAADI. The CDR3 runs to 14 residues. V lost 1 base to trimming and J lost 6 bases, with 12 bases between them. CDR3 DNA: TGCGCCAGCAGTGAGTACTACGGGACGAAGACCCAGTACTTC. It encodes CASSEYYGTKTQYF.

This chain links TRBV15 with TRBJ1-2; D remains ambiguous. V lost 4 bases to trimming and J lost 4 bases, with 22 bases between them. This CDR3 comprises 17 residues. The germline V gene encodes CDR1 LNHNV and CDR2 YYDKDF (reference sequence). The CDR3 region has the DNA TGTGCCACCAGCAATCAGGAACGGTGTGGAAAGACCTATGGCTACACCTTC. Amino acid sequence: CATSNQERCGKTYGYTF.